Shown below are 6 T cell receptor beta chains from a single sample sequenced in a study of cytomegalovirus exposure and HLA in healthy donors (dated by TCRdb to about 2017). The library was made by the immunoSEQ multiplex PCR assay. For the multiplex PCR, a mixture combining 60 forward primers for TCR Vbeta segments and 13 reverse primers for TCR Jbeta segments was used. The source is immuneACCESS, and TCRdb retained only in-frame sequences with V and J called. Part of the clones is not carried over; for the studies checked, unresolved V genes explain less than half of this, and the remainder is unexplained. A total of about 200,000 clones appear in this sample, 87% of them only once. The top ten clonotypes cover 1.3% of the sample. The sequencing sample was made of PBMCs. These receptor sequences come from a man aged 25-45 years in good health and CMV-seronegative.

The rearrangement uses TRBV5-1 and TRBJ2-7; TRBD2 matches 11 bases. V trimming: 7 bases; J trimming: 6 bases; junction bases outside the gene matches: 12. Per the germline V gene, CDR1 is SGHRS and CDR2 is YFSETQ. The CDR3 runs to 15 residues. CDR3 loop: CASRPPGLAGGEQYF. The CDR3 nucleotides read TGCGCCAGCCGCCCACCCGGACTAGCGGGTGGCGAGCAGTACTTC.

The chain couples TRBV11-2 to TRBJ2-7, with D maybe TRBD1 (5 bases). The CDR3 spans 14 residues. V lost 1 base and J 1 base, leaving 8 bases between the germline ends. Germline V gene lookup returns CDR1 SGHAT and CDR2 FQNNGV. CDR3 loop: CASSLVPGSYEQYF. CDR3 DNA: TGTGCCAGCAGCTTAGTTCCAGGGTCCTACGAGCAGTACTTC.

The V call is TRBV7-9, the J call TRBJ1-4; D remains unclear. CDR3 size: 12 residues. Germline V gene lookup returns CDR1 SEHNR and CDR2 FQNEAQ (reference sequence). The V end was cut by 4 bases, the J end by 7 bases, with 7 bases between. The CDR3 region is CASSSRVEKLFF. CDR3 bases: TGTGCCAGCAGCTCGAGGGTTGAAAAACTGTTTTTT.

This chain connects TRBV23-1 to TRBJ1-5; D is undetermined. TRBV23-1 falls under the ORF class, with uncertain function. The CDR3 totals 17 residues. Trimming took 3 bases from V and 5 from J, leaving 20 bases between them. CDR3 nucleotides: TGCGCCAGCAGTCAGAATCGGGGAACATGTCAAGATCAGCCCCAGCATTTT. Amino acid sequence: CASSQNRGTCQDQPQHF.

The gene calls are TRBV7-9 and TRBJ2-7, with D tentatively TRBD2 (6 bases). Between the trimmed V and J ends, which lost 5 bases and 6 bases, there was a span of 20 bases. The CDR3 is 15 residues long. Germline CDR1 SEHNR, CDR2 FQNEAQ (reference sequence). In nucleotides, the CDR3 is TGTGCCAGCAGCCCCAATACCGGGGGTGGTGGCGAGCAGTACTTC. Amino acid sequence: CASSPNTGGGGEQYF. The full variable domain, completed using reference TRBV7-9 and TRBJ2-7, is DTGVSQNPRHKITKRGQNVTFRCDPISEHNRLYWYRQTLGQGPEFLTYFQNEAQLEKSRLLSDRFSAERPKGSFSTLEIQRTEQGDSAMYLCASSPNTGGGGEQYFGPGTRLTVT.

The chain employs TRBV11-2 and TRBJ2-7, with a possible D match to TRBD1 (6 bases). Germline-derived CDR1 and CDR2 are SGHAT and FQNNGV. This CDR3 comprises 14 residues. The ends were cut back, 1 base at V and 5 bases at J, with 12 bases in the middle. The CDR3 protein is CASSLAQYRDEQYF. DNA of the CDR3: TGTGCCAGCAGCTTAGCCCAATACAGGGACGAGCAGTACTTC.